The entry below describes one T cell receptor beta chain. This sample is part of a study of T cells after yellow fever vaccination. CDR1 is KGHSH and CDR2 is LQKENI in the germline V gene. V trimming: 4 bases; J trimming: 8 bases; junction bases outside the gene matches: 7. The CDR3 is 16 amino acids. The study made its TCR cDNA through 5'RACE template switching. That step introduced a universal primer site along with UMIs. One entry per CDR3 protein, called by TCRdb with MiXCR from the 5' RACE reads. The sample includes about 260,000 distinct CDR3 sequences, 10% to 15% seen only once; the top ten take 0.45% to 0.65%.

The chain combines TRBV18 with TRBJ2-1; 14 bases fit TRBD2. The sequence was obtained from a man aged 25-45 years who received the YFV17D yellow fever vaccine. Sequenced material: CD4+ T cells sorted from PBMCs, taken 45 days after the yellow fever booster vaccination. The CDR3 bases are TGTGCCAGCTCACGACTAGCGGGAGGGCCCATTTATGAGCAGTTCTTC. Its translation: CASSRLAGGPIYEQFF.